Listed below are T cell receptor beta chains from one sample, sequenced in a study of neurological immune-mediated disorders. TCRdb re-derived calls from the 5' RACE reads in MiXCR, one entry per CDR3 protein. The table has about 24,000 distinct CDR3 sequences, 13% seen once; the top ten hold 4.5% to 5.5%. The sample was CD4+ T cells from blood. The source of these receptors is a female donor with HTLV-1-associated myelopathy (HAM/TSP). Both conserved end residues are part of each CDR3. Fields, in order: CDR3 protein, CDR3 DNA, D gene, V gene, J gene, clone size. A D gene is named only where the DNA matches it firmly. The listing skips clone size in some rows; elsewhere it reads once, few, many or a size class.

CDR3 protein: CASSFDVSSYEQYF; CDR3 DNA: TGCGCCAGCAGCTTCGACGTTAGCTCCTACGAGCAGTACTTC; D gene: .; V gene: TRBV5-1; J gene: TRBJ2-7; clone size: medium-sized
CDR3 protein: CASSYQDRGRDGYTF; CDR3 DNA: TGTGCCAGCAGTTATCAAGACAGGGGGCGGGATGGCTACACCTTC; D gene: TRBD1; V gene: TRBV6-5; J gene: TRBJ1-2; clone size: many
CDR3 protein: CASSQGTTTDTQYF; CDR3 DNA: TGTGCCAGCAGCCAAGGGACCACCACAGATACGCAGTATTTT; D gene: .; V gene: TRBV3-1; J gene: TRBJ2-3; clone size: many
CDR3 protein: CASSLVGVGTALTISYEQYF; CDR3 DNA: TGTGCCAGCAGCTTAGTAGGGGTCGGGACGGCTCTCACCATCTCCTACGAGCAGTACTTC; D gene: .; V gene: TRBV7-2; J gene: TRBJ2-7; clone size: many
CDR3 protein: CASSVGDTQYF; CDR3 DNA: TGTGCCAGCAGCGTGGGGGATACGCAGTATTTT; D gene: .; V gene: TRBV7-2; J gene: TRBJ2-3; clone size: medium-sized
CDR3 protein: CSALGLGLAVDQETQYF; CDR3 DNA: TGCAGTGCTCTCGGCCTAGGACTAGCGGTTGACCAAGAGACCCAGTACTTC; D gene: TRBD2; V gene: TRBV20-1; J gene: TRBJ2-5; clone size: many
CDR3 protein: CASRSTSGSSTDTQYF; CDR3 DNA: TGTGCCAGCAGATCGACTAGCGGGTCTAGCACAGATACGCAGTATTTT; D gene: TRBD2; V gene: TRBV28; J gene: TRBJ2-3; clone size: many
CDR3 protein: CASSQRSGLGGETQYF; CDR3 DNA: TGCGCCAGCAGCCAAAGATCAGGTTTGGGGGGAGAGACCCAGTACTTC; D gene: .; V gene: TRBV4-3; J gene: TRBJ2-5; clone size: many
CDR3 protein: CASSLVAGAPYEQYF; CDR3 DNA: TGTGCCAGCAGCTTGGTTGCGGGGGCCCCCTACGAGCAGTACTTC; D gene: .; V gene: TRBV5-5; J gene: TRBJ2-7; clone size: .
CDR3 protein: CASSLMASGDLEQYF; CDR3 DNA: TGCGCCAGCAGCTTGATGGCTAGCGGGGACTTGGAGCAGTACTTC; D gene: TRBD2; V gene: TRBV5-1; J gene: TRBJ2-7; clone size: many
CDR3 protein: CSARLNTGELFF; CDR3 DNA: TGCAGTGCTAGATTAAACACCGGGGAGCTGTTTTTT; D gene: .; V gene: TRBV20-1; J gene: TRBJ2-2; clone size: medium-sized
CDR3 protein: CASSPETRNSPLHF; CDR3 DNA: TGTGCCAGCAGCCCCGAGACGAGGAATTCACCCCTCCACTTT; D gene: .; V gene: TRBV3-1; J gene: TRBJ1-6; clone size: many
CDR3 protein: CASSFTGDHNEQFF; CDR3 DNA: TGTGCCAGCAGCTTCACGGGGGACCACAATGAGCAGTTCTTC; D gene: .; V gene: TRBV5-5; J gene: TRBJ2-1; clone size: many
CDR3 protein: CASSQDRATRGYQETQYF; CDR3 DNA: TGTGCCAGCAGCCAAGATAGGGCGACTAGAGGGTACCAAGAGACCCAGTACTTC; D gene: .; V gene: TRBV3-1; J gene: TRBJ2-5; clone size: many
CDR3 protein: CSARHGNTEAFF; CDR3 DNA: TGCAGTGCTAGACACGGGAACACTGAAGCTTTCTTT; D gene: .; V gene: TRBV20-1; J gene: TRBJ1-1; clone size: many
CDR3 protein: CASSPTEIGTKNIQYF; CDR3 DNA: TGCGCCAGCAGCCCGACAGAAATTGGGACCAAAAACATTCAGTACTTC; D gene: .; V gene: TRBV5-1; J gene: TRBJ2-4; clone size: many
CDR3 protein: CASRTWVSETQYF; CDR3 DNA: TGTGCCAGCAGGACCTGGGTTTCGGAGACCCAGTACTTC; D gene: .; V gene: TRBV6-2/TRBV6-3; J gene: TRBJ2-5; clone size: many
CDR3 protein: CASSLGGVSYEQYF; CDR3 DNA: TGTGCCAGCAGCTTGGGGGGGGTATCCTACGAGCAGTACTTC; D gene: .; V gene: TRBV5-6; J gene: TRBJ2-7; clone size: .
CDR3 protein: CASGDRVKTQYF; CDR3 DNA: TGTGCCAGCGGAGACAGGGTTAAGACCCAGTACTTC; D gene: TRBD1; V gene: TRBV12-3/TRBV12-4; J gene: TRBJ2-5; clone size: many
CDR3 protein: CASSYGQDNYGYTF; CDR3 DNA: TGTGCCAGCAGTTACGGGCAGGATAACTATGGCTACACCTTC; D gene: .; V gene: TRBV6-5; J gene: TRBJ1-2; clone size: many
CDR3 protein: CASSFAGGYYNEQFF; CDR3 DNA: TGTGCCAGCAGCTTCGCGGGAGGATACTACAATGAGCAGTTCTTC; D gene: TRBD2; V gene: TRBV7-2; J gene: TRBJ2-1; clone size: many
CDR3 protein: CASSLQGRETQYF; CDR3 DNA: TGTGCCAGCAGCTTACAGGGGCGGGAGACCCAGTACTTC; D gene: .; V gene: TRBV7-3; J gene: TRBJ2-5; clone size: many
CDR3 protein: CASSLGNTDTQYF; CDR3 DNA: TGTGCCAGCAGCCTTGGGAACACAGATACGCAGTATTTT; D gene: .; V gene: TRBV3-1; J gene: TRBJ2-3; clone size: many
CDR3 protein: CSVGTSGKKTQYF; CDR3 DNA: TGCAGCGTTGGAACTAGCGGGAAAAAGACCCAGTACTTC; D gene: TRBD2; V gene: TRBV29-1; J gene: TRBJ2-5; clone size: many
CDR3 protein: CASTHTARDNEQFF; CDR3 DNA: TGCGCCAGCACCCACACCGCCCGGGACAATGAGCAGTTCTTC; D gene: .; V gene: TRBV5-1; J gene: TRBJ2-1; clone size: many
CDR3 protein: CASSALGSGNTIYF; CDR3 DNA: TGTGCCAGCAGCGCTTTAGGCTCTGGAAACACCATATATTTT; D gene: .; V gene: TRBV9; J gene: TRBJ1-3; clone size: many
CDR3 protein: CASSRGDSYNEQFF; CDR3 DNA: TGTGCCAGCAGCCGGGGGGACTCCTACAATGAGCAGTTCTTC; D gene: .; V gene: TRBV21-1; J gene: TRBJ2-1; clone size: many
CDR3 protein: CASSPSTGDAFF; CDR3 DNA: TGTGCCAGCAGCCCAAGCACAGGGGACGCTTTCTTT; D gene: TRBD1; V gene: TRBV7-2; J gene: TRBJ1-1; clone size: many
CDR3 protein: CASSQPGGSLFF; CDR3 DNA: TGCGCCAGCAGCCAACCAGGGGGATCTCTGTTTTTT; D gene: TRBD1; V gene: TRBV4-1; J gene: TRBJ1-4; clone size: .
CDR3 protein: CSAREGSSSNQPQHF; CDR3 DNA: TGCAGTGCTAGAGAGGGATCTTCAAGCAATCAGCCCCAGCATTTT; D gene: .; V gene: TRBV20-1; J gene: TRBJ1-5; clone size: many
CDR3 protein: CASRGVYPQETQYF; CDR3 DNA: TGTGCCAGCAGGGGAGTGTACCCACAAGAGACCCAGTACTTC; D gene: .; V gene: TRBV7-9; J gene: TRBJ2-5; clone size: many
CDR3 protein: CASSRNVHSRAYNEQFF; CDR3 DNA: TGTGCCAGCAGCCGAAACGTGCACTCACGTGCGTACAATGAGCAGTTCTTC; D gene: .; V gene: TRBV5-8; J gene: TRBJ2-1; clone size: many
CDR3 protein: CASSWTGGDYGYTF; CDR3 DNA: TGCGCCAGCAGCTGGACAGGGGGCGACTATGGCTACACCTTC; D gene: TRBD1; V gene: TRBV5-1; J gene: TRBJ1-2; clone size: .